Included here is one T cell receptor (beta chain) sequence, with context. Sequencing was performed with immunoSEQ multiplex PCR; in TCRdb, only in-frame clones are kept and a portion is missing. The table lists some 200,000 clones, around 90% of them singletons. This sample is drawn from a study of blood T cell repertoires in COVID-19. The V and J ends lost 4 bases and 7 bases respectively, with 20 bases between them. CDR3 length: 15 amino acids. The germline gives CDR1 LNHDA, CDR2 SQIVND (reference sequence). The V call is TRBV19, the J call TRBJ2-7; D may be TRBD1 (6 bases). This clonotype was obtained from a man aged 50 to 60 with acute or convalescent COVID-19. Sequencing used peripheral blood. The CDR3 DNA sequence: TGTGCCAGTAGTACCCTAGCAGGGGCTCATAGGGAGCAGTACTTC. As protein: CASSTLAGAHREQYF.